This entry describes one T cell receptor (beta chain). What it binds is unknown. A junction end diverges from the germline sequence, so it may reflect a read error. The sample originates from a study of OX40 agonist ivuxolimab in advanced cancers. Study results and limitations: The antigen specificity of the peripheral T cells (those that were expanded) was not determined.

This CDR3 spans 14 amino acids. The germline V gene encodes CDR1 GTSNPN and CDR2 SVGIG (reference sequence). Profiled with immunoSEQ multiplex PCR; TCRdb holds only in-frame clones, not every one. The sample has tens of thousands of clones; about 91% are singletons. This TCR came from an adult with an advanced solid tumor such as melanoma, head and neck, liver or kidney cancer. This material consisted of CD4+ or CD8+ T cells sorted from blood, taken in a trial of the OX40 agonist ivuxolimab. The chain uses TRBV30 and TRBJ2-7, with D maybe TRBD2 (7 bases). This CDR3 is CARSGGGALGEQYF. CDR3 in DNA: TGTGCCCGGAGTGGGGGGGGCGCATTGGGCGAGCAGTACTTC.